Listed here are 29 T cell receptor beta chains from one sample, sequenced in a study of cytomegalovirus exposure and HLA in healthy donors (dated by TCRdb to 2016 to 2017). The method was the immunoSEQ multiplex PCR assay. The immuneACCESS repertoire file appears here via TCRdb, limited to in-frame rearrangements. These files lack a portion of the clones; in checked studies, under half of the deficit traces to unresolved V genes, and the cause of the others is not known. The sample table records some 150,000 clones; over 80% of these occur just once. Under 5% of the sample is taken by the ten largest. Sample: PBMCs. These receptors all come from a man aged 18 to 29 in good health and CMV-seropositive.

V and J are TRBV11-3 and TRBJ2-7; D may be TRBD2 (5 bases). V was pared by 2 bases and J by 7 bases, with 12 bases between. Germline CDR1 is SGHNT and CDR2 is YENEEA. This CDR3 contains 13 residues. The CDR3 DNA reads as TGTGCCAGCAGCTTAACCCGCCGGGGAGAGCAGTACTTC. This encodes CASSLTRRGEQYF.

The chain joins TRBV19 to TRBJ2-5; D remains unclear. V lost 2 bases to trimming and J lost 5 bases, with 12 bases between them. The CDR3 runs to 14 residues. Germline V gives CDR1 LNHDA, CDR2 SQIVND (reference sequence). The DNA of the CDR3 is TGTGCCAGTAGTATAAGTTCCGCGAGGGAGACCCAGTACTTC. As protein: CASSISSARETQYF.

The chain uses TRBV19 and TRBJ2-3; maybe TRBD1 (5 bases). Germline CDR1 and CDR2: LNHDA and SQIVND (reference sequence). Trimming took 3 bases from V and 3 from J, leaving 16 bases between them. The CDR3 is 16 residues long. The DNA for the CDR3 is TGTGCCAGTAGTATCACAGGTCCCTCTCCAACAGATACGCAGTATTTT. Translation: CASSITGPSPTDTQYF.

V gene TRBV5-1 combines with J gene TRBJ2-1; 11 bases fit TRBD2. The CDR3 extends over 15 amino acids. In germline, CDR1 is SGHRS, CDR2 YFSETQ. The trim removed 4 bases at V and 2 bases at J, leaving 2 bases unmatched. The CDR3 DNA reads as TGCGCCAGCAGCCCGACTAGCGGGGCCTACAATGAGCAGTTCTTC. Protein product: CASSPTSGAYNEQFF.

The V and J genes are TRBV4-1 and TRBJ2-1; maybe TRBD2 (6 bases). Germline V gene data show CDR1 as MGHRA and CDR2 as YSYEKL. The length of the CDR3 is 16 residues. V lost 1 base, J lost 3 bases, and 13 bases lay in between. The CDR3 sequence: CASSQVPGRIYNEQFF. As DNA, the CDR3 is TGCGCCAGCAGCCAAGTCCCCGGGAGAATCTACAATGAGCAGTTCTTC.

This chain's CDR3 is CATSRGATRRNTEAFF. DNA of the CDR3: TGTGCCACCAGCAGAGGGGCTACCCGGCGGAACACTGAAGCTTTCTTT. This chain connects TRBV15 to TRBJ1-1; D ambiguous. The V gene's germline CDR1 is LNHNV and CDR2 YYDKDF (reference sequence). Trimming stripped 1 base from V and 1 base from J, with 13 bases between. This CDR3 is 16 amino acids long.

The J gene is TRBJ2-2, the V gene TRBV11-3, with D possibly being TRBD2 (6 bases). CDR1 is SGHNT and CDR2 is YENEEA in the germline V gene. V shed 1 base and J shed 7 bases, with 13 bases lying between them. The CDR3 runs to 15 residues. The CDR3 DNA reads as TGTGCCAGCAGCTTAGGAAGGGGAGGAGTCGGGGAGCTGTTTTTT. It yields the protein CASSLGRGGVGELFF.

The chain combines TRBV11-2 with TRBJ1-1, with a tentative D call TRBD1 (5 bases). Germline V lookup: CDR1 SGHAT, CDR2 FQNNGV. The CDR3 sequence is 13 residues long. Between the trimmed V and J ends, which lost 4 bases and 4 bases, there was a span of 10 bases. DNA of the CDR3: TGTGCCAGCAGCTCCGGCGGGGGCACTGAAGCTTTCTTT. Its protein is CASSSGGGTEAFF.

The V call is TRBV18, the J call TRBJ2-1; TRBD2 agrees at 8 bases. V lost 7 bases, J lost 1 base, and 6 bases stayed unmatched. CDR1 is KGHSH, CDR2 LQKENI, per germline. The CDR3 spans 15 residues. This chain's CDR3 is CASLGVAGSYNEQFF. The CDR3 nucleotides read TGTGCCAGCTTGGGTGTAGCGGGGTCCTACAATGAGCAGTTCTTC.

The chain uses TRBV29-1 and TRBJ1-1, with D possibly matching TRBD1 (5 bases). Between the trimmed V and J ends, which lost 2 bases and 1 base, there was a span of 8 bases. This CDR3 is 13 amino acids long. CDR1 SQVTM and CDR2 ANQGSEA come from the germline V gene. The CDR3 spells CSVEKGKNTEAFF. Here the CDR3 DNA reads TGCAGCGTTGAAAAGGGGAAGAACACTGAAGCTTTCTTT.

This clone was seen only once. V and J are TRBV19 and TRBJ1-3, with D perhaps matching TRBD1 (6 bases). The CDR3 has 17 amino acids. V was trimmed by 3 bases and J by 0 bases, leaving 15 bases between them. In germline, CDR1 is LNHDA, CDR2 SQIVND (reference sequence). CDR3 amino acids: CASSIGGTPNSGNTIYF. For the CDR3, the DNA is TGTGCCAGTAGTATTGGTGGGACACCTAACTCTGGAAACACCATATATTTT.

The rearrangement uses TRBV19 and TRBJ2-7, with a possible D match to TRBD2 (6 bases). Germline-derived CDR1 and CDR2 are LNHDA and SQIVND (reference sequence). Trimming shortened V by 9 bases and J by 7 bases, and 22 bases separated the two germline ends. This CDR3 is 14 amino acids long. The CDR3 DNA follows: TGTGCCAGGGATTTAACTAGCCCCGCAGTGGAGCAGTACTTC. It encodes CARDLTSPAVEQYF.

In DNA form, the CDR3 reads TGTGCCTGGAGGGACAGGGGGCGAGCAGCGAGTGGCTACACCTTC. Translating gives CAWRDRGRAASGYTF. The rearrangement links TRBV30 to TRBJ1-2, with 11 bases aligning to TRBD1. The V and J ends lost 3 bases and 7 bases, in that order; junction bases with no gene match: 10. The CDR3 runs to 15 residues. Germline values: CDR1 GTSNPN, CDR2 SVGIG (reference sequence).

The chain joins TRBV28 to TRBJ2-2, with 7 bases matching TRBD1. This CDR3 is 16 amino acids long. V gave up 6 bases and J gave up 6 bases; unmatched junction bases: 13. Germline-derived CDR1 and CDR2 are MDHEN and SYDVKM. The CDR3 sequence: CASSLDRVRLAGELFF. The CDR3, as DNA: TGTGCCAGCAGCCTCGACAGGGTACGGTTGGCCGGGGAGCTGTTTTTT.

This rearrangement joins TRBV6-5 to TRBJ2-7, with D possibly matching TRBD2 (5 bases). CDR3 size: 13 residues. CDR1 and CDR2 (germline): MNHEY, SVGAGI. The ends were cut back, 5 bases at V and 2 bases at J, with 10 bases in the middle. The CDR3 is CASSPGITYEQYF. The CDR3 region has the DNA TGTGCCAGCAGTCCCGGGATTACCTACGAGCAGTACTTC.

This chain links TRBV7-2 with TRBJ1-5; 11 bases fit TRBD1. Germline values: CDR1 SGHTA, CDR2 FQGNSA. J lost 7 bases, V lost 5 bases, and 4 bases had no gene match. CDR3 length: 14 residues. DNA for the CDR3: TGTGCCAGCAGCGGACAGGGGGCCGGCCAGCCCCAGCATTTT. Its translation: CASSGQGAGQPQHF.

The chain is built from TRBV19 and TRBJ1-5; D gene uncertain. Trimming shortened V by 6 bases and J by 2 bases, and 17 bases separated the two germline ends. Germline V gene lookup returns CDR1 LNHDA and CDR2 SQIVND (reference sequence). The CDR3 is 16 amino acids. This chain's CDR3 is CASSPADRGGNQPQHF. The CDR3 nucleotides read TGTGCCAGTAGCCCGGCGGACCGGGGAGGCAATCAGCCCCAGCATTTT.

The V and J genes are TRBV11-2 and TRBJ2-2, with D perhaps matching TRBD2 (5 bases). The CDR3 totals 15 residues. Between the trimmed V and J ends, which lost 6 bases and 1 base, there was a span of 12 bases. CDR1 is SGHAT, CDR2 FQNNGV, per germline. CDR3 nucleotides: TGTGCCAGCAGATCGTACGGACTGAACACCGGGGAGCTGTTTTTT. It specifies CASRSYGLNTGELFF.

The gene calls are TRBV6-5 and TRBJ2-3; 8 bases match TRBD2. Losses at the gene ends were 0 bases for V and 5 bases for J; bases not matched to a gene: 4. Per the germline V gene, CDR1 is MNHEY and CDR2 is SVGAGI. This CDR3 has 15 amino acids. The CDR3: CASSYSSGSGDTQYF. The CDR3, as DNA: TGTGCCAGCAGTTACTCAAGCGGGAGTGGAGATACGCAGTATTTT.

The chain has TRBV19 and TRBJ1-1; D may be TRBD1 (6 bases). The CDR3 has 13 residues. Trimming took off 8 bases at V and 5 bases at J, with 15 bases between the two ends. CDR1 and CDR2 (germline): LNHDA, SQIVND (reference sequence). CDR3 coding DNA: TGTGCCAGTTTTGGGGGCGGCAGGACTGAAGCTTTCTTT. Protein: CASFGGGRTEAFF. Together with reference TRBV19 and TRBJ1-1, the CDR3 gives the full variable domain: DGGITQSPKYLFRKEGQNVTLSCEQNLNHDAMYWYRQDPGQGLRLIYYSQIVNDFQKGDIAEGYSVSREKKESFPLTVTSAQKNPTAFYLCASFGGGRTEAFFGQGTRLTVV.

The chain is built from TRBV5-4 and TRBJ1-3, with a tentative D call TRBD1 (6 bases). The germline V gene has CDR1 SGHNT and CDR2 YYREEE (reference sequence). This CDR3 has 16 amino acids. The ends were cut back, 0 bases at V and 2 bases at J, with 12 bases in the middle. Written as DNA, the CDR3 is TGTGCCAGCAGCTTGGGGGGGCAAGGACCTGGAAACACCATATATTTT. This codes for CASSLGGQGPGNTIYF.

This CDR3 reads CASSQGQGNQPQHF. In DNA, the CDR3 is TGTGCCAGCTCACAGGGACAGGGGAATCAGCCCCAGCATTTT. The J gene is TRBJ1-5, the V gene TRBV18; TRBD1 agrees at 10 bases. This CDR3 is built from 14 residues. V was pared by 4 bases and J by 4 bases, with 1 base of the junction left unmatched. CDR1 is KGHSH, CDR2 LQKENI, per germline.

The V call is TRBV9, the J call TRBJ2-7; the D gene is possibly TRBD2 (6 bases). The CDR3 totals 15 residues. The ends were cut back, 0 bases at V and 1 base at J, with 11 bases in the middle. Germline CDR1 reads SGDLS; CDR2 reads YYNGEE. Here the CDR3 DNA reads TGTGCCAGCAGCGTAGGAGTAGCGGAGTCCTACGAGCAGTACTTC. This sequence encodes CASSVGVAESYEQYF.

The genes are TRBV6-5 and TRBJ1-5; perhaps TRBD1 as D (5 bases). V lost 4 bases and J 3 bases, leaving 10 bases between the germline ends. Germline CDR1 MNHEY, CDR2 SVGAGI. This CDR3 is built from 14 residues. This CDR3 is CASSSGQYNQPQHF. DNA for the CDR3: TGTGCCAGCAGTTCCGGACAATACAATCAGCCCCAGCATTTT.

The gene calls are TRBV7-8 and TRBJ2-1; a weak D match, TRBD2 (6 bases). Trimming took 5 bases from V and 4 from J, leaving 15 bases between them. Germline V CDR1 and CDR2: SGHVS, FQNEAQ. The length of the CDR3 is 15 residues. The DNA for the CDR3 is TGTGCCAGCAGCCGCGGGACGTCGGTATACAATGAGCAGTTCTTC. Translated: CASSRGTSVYNEQFF. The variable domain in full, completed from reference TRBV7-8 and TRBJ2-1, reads GAGVSQSPRYKVAKRGQDVALRCDPISGHVSLFWYQQALGQGPEFLTYFQNEAQLDKSGLPSDRFFAERPEGSVSTLKIQRTQQEDSAVYLCASSRGTSVYNEQFFGPGTRLTVL.

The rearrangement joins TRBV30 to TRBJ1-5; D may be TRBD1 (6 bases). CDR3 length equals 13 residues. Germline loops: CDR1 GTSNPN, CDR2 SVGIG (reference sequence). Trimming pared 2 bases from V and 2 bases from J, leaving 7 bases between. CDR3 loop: CAWSHRGNQPQHF. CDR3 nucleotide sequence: TGTGCCTGGAGTCACAGGGGCAATCAGCCCCAGCATTTT.

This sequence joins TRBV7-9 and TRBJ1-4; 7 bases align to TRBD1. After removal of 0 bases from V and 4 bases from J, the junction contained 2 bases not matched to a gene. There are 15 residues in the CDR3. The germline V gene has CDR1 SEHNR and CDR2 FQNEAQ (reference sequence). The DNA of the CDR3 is TGTGCCAGCAGCTTAGCCGGGACAGATAATGAAAAACTGTTTTTT. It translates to CASSLAGTDNEKLFF.

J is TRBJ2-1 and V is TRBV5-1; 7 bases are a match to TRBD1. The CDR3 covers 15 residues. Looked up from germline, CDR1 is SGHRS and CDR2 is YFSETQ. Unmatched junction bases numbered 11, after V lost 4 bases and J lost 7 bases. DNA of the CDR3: TGCGCCAGCAGCCCCGGACCCGAGGGGGCGAATGAGCAGTTCTTC. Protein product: CASSPGPEGANEQFF.

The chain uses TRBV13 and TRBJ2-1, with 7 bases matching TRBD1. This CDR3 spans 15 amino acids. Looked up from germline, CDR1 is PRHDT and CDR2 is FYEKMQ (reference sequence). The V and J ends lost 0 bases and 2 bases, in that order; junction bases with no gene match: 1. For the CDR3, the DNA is TGTGCCAGCAGCTTAGGACAGGGGCCCTACAATGAGCAGTTCTTC. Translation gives CASSLGQGPYNEQFF.